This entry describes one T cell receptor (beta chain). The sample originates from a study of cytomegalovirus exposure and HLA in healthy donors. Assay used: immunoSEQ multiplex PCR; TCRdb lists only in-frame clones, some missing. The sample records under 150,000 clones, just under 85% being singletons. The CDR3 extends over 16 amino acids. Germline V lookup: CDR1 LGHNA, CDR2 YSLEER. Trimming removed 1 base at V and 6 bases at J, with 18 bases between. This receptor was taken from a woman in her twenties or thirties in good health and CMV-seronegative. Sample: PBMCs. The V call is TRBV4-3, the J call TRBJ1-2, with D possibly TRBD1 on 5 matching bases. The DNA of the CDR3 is TGCGCCAGCAGCCAAGGGAGGGGCCCGGGGGTCCATGGCTACACCTTC. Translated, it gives CASSQGRGPGVHGYTF.